This is a list of T cell receptor beta chains from one sample in a study of T cell responses to AZD1222 COVID-19 vaccine. Profiling relied on immunoSEQ multiplex PCR, and the TCRdb table lists in-frame clones only, not all of them. The sample records 130,000 or so clones, 75% to 90% being singletons. Sequencing was performed on peripheral blood, taken on day 0 of AZD1222 vaccination. The receptor set was obtained from an adult in good health. CDR3s include the opening cysteine and the closing phenylalanine or tryptophan.

CASSPRSLAARVNEQFF,TRBJ2-1,TRBV5-4
CASTVGLYNEQFF,TRBJ2-1,TRBV5-5
CSVRASHLLNTEAFF,TRBJ1-1,TRBV29-1
CASSLRNQPQHF,TRBJ1-5,TRBV6-2/TRBV6-3
CASSQETRGGLESPLHF,TRBJ1-6,TRBV4-2
CATSPETGTSGGATDTQYF,TRBJ2-3,TRBV15
CASSLDGFDVDEQFF,TRBJ2-1,TRBV7-9
CASSSRGEGGLTEAFF,TRBJ1-1,TRBV6-6
CASSYSRTSPTGELFF,TRBJ2-2,TRBV7-3
CAWSVSPESYYGYTF,TRBJ1-2,TRBV30
CASSPGRQSYGYTF,TRBJ1-2,TRBV7-2
CASSFMDTEAFF,TRBJ1-1,TRBV12-3/TRBV12-4
CASSDRRNEKLFF,TRBJ1-4,TRBV19
CASSPRGGLIAFF,TRBJ1-1,TRBV11-2
CASSFPGNTEAFF,TRBJ1-1,TRBV11-2
CASRGPSGGKDGYTF,TRBJ1-2,TRBV19
CASSQFISTGTGYTF,TRBJ1-2,TRBV3-1/TRBV3-2
CATKNRDSSNTEAFF,TRBJ1-1,TRBV6-5
CASSLKQGIQQETQYF,TRBJ2-5,TRBV7-2
CASSTRDRGSYGYTF,TRBJ1-2,TRBV6-2/TRBV6-3
CASSVGGGGFSGNTIYF,TRBJ1-3,TRBV9
CASSPLGGGSLGETQYF,TRBJ2-5,TRBV6-2/TRBV6-3
CASGRLAGYNTGELFF,TRBJ2-2,TRBV27
CASSPPQGRDGYTF,TRBJ1-2,TRBV18
CALARRDRADGYTF,TRBJ1-2,TRBV30
CASSAGQYNEQFF,TRBJ2-1,TRBV19
CATSDSTGTEAFF,TRBJ1-1,TRBV24-1